What follows describes a single T cell receptor (beta chain). The data are from a study of T cells after somatic rescue of genetic block. TCRdb keeps only in-frame clones here, not all; method: immunoSEQ multiplex PCR. The sample contains roughly 51,000 clones, 90% to 97% of which appear only once. CDR3 size: 14 residues. The V segment lost 2 bases and the J segment 3 bases; nucleotides outside the gene matches: 4. The V gene's germline CDR1 is MNHEY and CDR2 SMNVEV (reference sequence). This chain connects TRBV27 to TRBJ2-7, with 7 bases matching TRBD1. This sequence was found in a child under two years old. What was sequenced was peripheral blood mononuclear cells (PBMCs). The CDR3 region is CASSLKGGHYEQYF. CDR3 nucleotides: TGTGCCAGCAGTTTAAAAGGGGGCCACTACGAGCAGTACTTC.